The clone carrying this T cell receptor (beta chain) was seen ten or more times. The target antigen is unknown. The data were obtained in a study of T cells after yellow fever vaccination. Findings and limits, study-wide: Clonotypes appearing in both CD4 and CD8 compartments existed, and their share was small. Post-booster repertoires contained most primary-vaccination clones again (approximately 97% CD4, around 88% CD8).

The CDR3 spans 15 residues. V shed 5 bases and J shed 4 bases, with 20 bases lying between them. Germline V gene data show CDR1 as DFQATT and CDR2 as SNEGSKA (reference sequence). 5'RACE template switching generated TCR cDNA, adding a universal primer site and UMIs. In TCRdb, the 5' RACE reads were re-called with MiXCR into one record per CDR3 protein. The sample includes some 220,000 distinct CDR3 sequences, approximately 3% seen only once; the top ten take less than 3.5%. The sequence was collected from a man in his late teens or twenties who received the YFV17D yellow fever vaccine. The chain is built from TRBV20-1 and TRBJ1-2, with a tentative D call TRBD1 (6 bases). The sequenced sample was CD4+ T cells sorted from PBMCs, obtained 10 days after the yellow fever booster vaccination. The CDR3 sequence is CSAQPQQGRSYGYTF. The CDR3 DNA reads TGCAGTGCTCAGCCCCAGCAGGGGAGGTCCTATGGCTACACCTTC.